This T cell receptor beta chain was sequenced for a study of blood T cell repertoires in COVID-19. From germline, CDR1 is KGHSH and CDR2 LQKENI. This CDR3 region has 17 residues. Unmatched junction bases numbered 10, after V lost 5 bases and J lost 0 bases. Sequencing used immunoSEQ multiplex PCR; TCRdb keeps in-frame clones, though not all of them. The table includes about 310,000 clones, more than 75% detected once. The source of this sequence is a man aged 50 or older with active or convalescent COVID-19. The sample was peripheral blood. The chain joins TRBV18 to TRBJ1-3; TRBD1 aligns across 7 bases. For the CDR3, the DNA is TGTGCCAGCTCAACTACGACAGGGCCGGCCTCTGGAAACACCATATATTTT. Its protein is CASSTTTGPASGNTIYF.